This T cell receptor (beta chain) was sequenced in a study of control samples from healthy donors and cancer patients. The method was immunoSEQ multiplex PCR; TCRdb's version includes in-frame clones alone and lacks a portion of them. This table has 95,000 to 150,000 clones, 70% to 90% appearing once. Trimming shortened V by 2 bases and J by 3 bases, and 16 bases separated the two germline ends. From germline, CDR1 is MNHEY and CDR2 SVGEGT. The CDR3 extends over 16 amino acids. The rearrangement uses TRBV6-2 or TRBV6-3 and TRBJ1-1; D remains unclear. The sample taken for sequencing was blood. The TCR comes from a man aged 55-75 years in good health. The CDR3 loop is CASSYGVGKLDTEAFF. The CDR3, as DNA: TGTGCCAGCAGTTACGGTGTGGGTAAATTGGACACTGAAGCTTTCTTT.